This T cell receptor (beta chain) was captured in a study of CD8 T cells in ankylosing spondylitis. Whole-study results and caveats: What seemed typical of ankylosing spondylitis blood was a TCR beta motif built from several highly homologous variants. There were earlier reports of some motif variants in reactive arthritis synovial fluid and blood.

One entry per CDR3 protein, called by TCRdb with MiXCR from the 5' RACE reads. This table holds fewer than 650,000 distinct CDR3 sequences, roughly 12% found once. In its sample, this clonotype was seen a few times. Its antigen remains unknown. V gave up 6 bases and J gave up 0 bases; unmatched junction bases: 12. CDR1 and CDR2 from the germline V gene are DFQATT and SNEGSKA (reference sequence). CDR3 length equals 18 residues. J is TRBJ2-6 and V is TRBV20-1; 9 bases are shared with TRBD1. The receptor was derived from a male donor with ankylosing spondylitis. The sequenced sample was blood, either unsorted or a sorted T cell fraction (not recorded which). The CDR3 coding sequence is TGCAGTGCCAAACGAACCGGGACAGGGCTCTCTGGGGCCAACGTCCTGACTTTC. Protein product: CSAKRTGTGLSGANVLTF.